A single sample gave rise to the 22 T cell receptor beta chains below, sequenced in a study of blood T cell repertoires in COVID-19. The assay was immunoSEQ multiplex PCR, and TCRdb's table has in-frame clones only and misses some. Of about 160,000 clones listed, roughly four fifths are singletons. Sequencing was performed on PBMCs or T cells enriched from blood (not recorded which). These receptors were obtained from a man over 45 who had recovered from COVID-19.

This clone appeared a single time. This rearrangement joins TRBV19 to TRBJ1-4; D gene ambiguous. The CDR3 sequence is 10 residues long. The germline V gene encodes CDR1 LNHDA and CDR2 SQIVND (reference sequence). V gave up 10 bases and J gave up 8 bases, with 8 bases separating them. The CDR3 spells CATRGEKLFF. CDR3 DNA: TGTGCCACTCGAGGGGAAAAACTGTTTTTT.

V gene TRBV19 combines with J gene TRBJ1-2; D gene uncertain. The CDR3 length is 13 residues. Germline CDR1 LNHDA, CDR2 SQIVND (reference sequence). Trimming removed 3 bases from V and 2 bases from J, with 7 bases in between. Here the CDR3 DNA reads TGTGCCAGTAGTATCGGGTCCAACTATGGCTACACCTTC. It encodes CASSIGSNYGYTF. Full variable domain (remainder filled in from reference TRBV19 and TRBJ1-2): DGGITQSPKYLFRKEGQNVTLSCEQNLNHDAMYWYRQDPGQGLRLIYYSQIVNDFQKGDIAEGYSVSREKKESFPLTVTSAQKNPTAFYLCASSIGSNYGYTFGSGTRLTVV.

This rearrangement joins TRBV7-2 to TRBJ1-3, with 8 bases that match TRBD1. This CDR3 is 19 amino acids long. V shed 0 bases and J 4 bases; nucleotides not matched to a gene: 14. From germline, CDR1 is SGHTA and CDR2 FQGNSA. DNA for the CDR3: TGTGCCAGCAGCTTAGCCCTGACAGGGGATTTTAGAACGGGAAACACCATATATTTT. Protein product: CASSLALTGDFRTGNTIYF.

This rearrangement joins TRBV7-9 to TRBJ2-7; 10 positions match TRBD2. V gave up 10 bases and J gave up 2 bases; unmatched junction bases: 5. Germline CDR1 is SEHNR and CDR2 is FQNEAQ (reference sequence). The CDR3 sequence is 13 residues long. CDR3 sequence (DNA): TGTGCCACTGGGACTAGCGTAACCTACGAGCAGTACTTC. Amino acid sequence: CATGTSVTYEQYF.

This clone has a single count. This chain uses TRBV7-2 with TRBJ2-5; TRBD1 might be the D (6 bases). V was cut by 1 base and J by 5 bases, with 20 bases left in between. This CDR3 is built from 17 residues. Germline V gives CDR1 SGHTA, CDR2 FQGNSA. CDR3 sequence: CASSLEWDTFVRETQYF. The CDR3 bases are TGTGCCAGCAGCTTAGAGTGGGACACCTTCGTCCGGGAGACCCAGTACTTC.

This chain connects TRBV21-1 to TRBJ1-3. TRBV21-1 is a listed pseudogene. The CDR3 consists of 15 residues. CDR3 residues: CASSWGGLCGNTIYF. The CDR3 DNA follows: TGTGCCAGCAGCTGGGGGGGGCTTTGTGGAAACACCATATATTTT.

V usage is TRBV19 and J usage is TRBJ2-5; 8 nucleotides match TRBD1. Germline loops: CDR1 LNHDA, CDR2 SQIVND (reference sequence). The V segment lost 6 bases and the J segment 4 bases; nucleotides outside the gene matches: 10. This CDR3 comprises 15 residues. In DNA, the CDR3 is TGTGCCAGTAGCATGCAGGGGGCGCGAGGAGAGACCCAGTACTTC. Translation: CASSMQGARGETQYF.

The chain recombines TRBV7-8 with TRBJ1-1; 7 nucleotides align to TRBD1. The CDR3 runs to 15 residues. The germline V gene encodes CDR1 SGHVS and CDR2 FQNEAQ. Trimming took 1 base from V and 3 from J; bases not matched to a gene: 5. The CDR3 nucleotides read TGTGCCAGCAGCTTAGTTGGCAGGGGGGACACTGAAGCTTTCTTT. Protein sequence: CASSLVGRGDTEAFF.

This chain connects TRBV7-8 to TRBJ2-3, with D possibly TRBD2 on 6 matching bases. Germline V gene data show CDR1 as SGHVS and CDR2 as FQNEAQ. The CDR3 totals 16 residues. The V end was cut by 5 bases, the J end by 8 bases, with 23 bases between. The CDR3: CASSLTGSTMLGTQYF. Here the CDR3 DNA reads TGTGCCAGCAGCCTGACCGGGAGCACGATGCTGGGTACGCAGTATTTT.

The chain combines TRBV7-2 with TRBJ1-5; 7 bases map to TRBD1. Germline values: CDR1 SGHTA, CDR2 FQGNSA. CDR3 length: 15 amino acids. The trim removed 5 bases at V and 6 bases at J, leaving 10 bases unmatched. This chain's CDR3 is CASSPQGGGSQPQHF. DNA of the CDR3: TGTGCCAGCAGCCCCCAAGGAGGGGGCAGTCAGCCCCAGCATTTT.

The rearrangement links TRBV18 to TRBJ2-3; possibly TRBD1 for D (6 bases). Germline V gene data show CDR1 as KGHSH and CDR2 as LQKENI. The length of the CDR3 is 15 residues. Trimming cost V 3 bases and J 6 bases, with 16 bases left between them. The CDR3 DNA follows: TGTGCCAGCTCACCTTCTGGACAGTTCTCGGATACGCAGTATTTT. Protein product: CASSPSGQFSDTQYF.

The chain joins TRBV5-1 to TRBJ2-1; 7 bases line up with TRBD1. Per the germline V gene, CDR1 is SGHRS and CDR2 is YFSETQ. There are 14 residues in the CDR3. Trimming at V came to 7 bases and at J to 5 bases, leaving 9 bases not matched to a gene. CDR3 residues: CASRVGTANNEQFF. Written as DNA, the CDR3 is TGCGCCAGCCGAGTCGGGACAGCTAACAATGAGCAGTTCTTC.

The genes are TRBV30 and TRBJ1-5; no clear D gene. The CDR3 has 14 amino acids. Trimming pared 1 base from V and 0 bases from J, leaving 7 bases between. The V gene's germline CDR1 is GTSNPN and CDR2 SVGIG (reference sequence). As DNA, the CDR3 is TGTGCCTGGAGTGCATACATTAGCAATCAGCCCCAGCATTTT. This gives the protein CAWSAYISNQPQHF.

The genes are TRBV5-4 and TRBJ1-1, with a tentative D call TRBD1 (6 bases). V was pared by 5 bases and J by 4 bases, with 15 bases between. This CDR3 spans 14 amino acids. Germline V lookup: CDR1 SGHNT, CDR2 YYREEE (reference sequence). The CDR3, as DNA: TGTGCCAGCAGTAAGCAGGGGCTGGCCACTGAAGCTTTCTTT. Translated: CASSKQGLATEAFF.

In DNA, the CDR3 is TGCAGTGCTCCCGGGACAGGGGAAGCTTTCTTT. This gives the protein CSAPGTGEAFF. The chain links TRBV20-1 to TRBJ1-1; 9 bases are a match to TRBD1. Germline loops: CDR1 DFQATT, CDR2 SNEGSKA (reference sequence). This CDR3 is built from 11 residues. The V segment lost 5 bases and the J segment 8 bases; nucleotides outside the gene matches: 3.

The CDR3 coding sequence is TGTGCCAGCAGCTTAGACTGGACAGGGCGTGAAGCTTTCTTT. The encoded protein is CASSLDWTGREAFF. The V and J genes are TRBV7-9 and TRBJ1-1; 8 nucleotides line up with TRBD1. V gave up 1 base and J gave up 7 bases; unmatched junction bases: 5. The CDR3 extends over 14 amino acids. The germline V gene has CDR1 SEHNR and CDR2 FQNEAQ (reference sequence). The full variable domain, rest sourced from reference TRBV7-9 and TRBJ1-1, is DTGVSQNPRHKITKRGQNVTFRCDPISEHNRLYWYRQTLGQGPEFLTYFQNEAQLEKSRLLSDRFSAERPKGSFSTLEIQRTEQGDSAMYLCASSLDWTGREAFFGQGTRLTVV.

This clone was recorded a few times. Here the CDR3 reads CASSSDSIEAFF. DNA of the CDR3: TGTGCCAGCAGTTCGGACAGCATTGAAGCTTTCTTT. The chain combines TRBV7-2 with TRBJ1-1; D might be TRBD1 (6 bases). V was clipped by 6 bases and J by 7 bases, with 12 bases between them. CDR1 SGHTA and CDR2 FQGNSA come from the germline V gene. This CDR3 contains 12 residues.

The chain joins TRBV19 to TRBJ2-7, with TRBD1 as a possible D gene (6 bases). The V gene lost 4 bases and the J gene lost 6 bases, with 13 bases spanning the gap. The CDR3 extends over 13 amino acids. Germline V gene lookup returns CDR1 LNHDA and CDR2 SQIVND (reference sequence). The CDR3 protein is CASSTAQGSEQYF. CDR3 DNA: TGTGCCAGTAGTACCGCACAGGGAAGCGAGCAGTACTTC.

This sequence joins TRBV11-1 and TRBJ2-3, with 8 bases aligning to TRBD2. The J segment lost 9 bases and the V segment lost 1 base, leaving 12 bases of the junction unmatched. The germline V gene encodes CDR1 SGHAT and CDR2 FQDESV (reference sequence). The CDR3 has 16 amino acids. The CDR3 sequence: CASSLVGRGGSGTQYF. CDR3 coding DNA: TGTGCCAGCAGCTTAGTAGGTCGGGGGGGTTCAGGGACGCAGTATTTT.

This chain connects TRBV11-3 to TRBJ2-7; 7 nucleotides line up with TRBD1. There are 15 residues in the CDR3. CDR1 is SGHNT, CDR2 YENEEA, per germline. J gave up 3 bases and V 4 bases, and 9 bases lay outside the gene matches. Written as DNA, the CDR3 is TGTGCCAGCAGCTCCCTACGACAGGGTTTCTACGAGCAGTACTTC. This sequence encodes CASSSLRQGFYEQYF.

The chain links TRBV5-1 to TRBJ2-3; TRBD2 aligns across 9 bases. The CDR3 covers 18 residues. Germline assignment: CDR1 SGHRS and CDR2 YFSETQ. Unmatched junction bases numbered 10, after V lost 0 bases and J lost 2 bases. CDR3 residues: CASSLGASGDLYTDTQYF. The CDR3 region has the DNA TGCGCCAGCAGCTTGGGGGCTAGCGGGGACCTGTACACAGATACGCAGTATTTT.

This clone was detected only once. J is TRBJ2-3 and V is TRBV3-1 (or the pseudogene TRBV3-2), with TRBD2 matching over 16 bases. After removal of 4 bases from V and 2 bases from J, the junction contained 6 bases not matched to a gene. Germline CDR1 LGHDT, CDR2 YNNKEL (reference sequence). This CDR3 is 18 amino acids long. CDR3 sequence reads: CASSLGLAGGRVTDTQYF. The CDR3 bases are TGTGCCAGCAGCCTGGGACTAGCGGGGGGGCGGGTCACAGATACGCAGTATTTT.